These T cell receptor beta chains were read from a single sample in a study of T-cell memory formation after mild COVID-19. MiXCR, applied by TCRdb to the 5' RACE reads, yields one record per CDR3 protein. The sample records 150,000 to 200,000 distinct CDR3 sequences, roughly 10% being singletons. The material sequenced was PBMCs or a T cell subset sorted from them (not recorded which). The receptors shown here come from a man in his late teens or twenties who had mild COVID-19 (a few samples of this study predate the infection). Cell type and time point are not known. CDR3s include the opening cysteine and the closing phenylalanine or tryptophan. The D gene is left open where the match is weak. Expanded clones get a size class; other rows say once, few or many, or leave the size out.

abundance	v_gene	j_gene	d_gene	CDR3aa	CDR3nt
few	TRBV5-1	TRBJ1-2	TRBD1	CASSSGGEGYGYTF	TGCGCCAGCAGCTCAGGGGGCGAAGGGTATGGCTACACCTTC
-	TRBV29-1	TRBJ2-3	-	CSVARDPQYF	TGCAGCGTTGCAAGGGACCCGCAGTATTTT
few	TRBV7-2	TRBJ2-7	TRBD1	CASSLAGQISYEQYF	TGTGCCAGCAGCTTAGCGGGACAGATCTCCTACGAGCAGTACTTC
many	TRBV12-3/TRBV12-4	TRBJ2-7	-	CASSLTVSEQYF	TGTGCCAGCAGTTTAACGGTGTCCGAGCAGTACTTC
-	TRBV20-1	TRBJ2-7	-	CSARVAGSYYEQYF	TGCAGTGCTAGGGTCGCGGGATCGTACTACGAGCAGTACTTC
many	TRBV4-1	TRBJ2-4	-	CASSQDIPLAKNIQYF	TGCGCCAGCAGCCAAGACATTCCCCTAGCCAAAAACATTCAGTACTTC
few	TRBV20-1	TRBJ2-7	-	CSARAPGIGEQYF	TGCAGTGCTAGGGCCCCGGGGATTGGGGAGCAGTACTTC
many	TRBV12-3/TRBV12-4	TRBJ1-3	-	CASSYRRYSGNTIYF	TGTGCCAGCAGTTACAGAAGATACTCTGGAAACACCATATATTTT
few	TRBV7-2	TRBJ2-3	-	CASSPFGGRGTDTQYF	TGTGCCAGCAGCCCTTTCGGGGGGCGGGGCACAGATACGCAGTATTTT
many	TRBV5-1	TRBJ2-5	TRBD2	CASSPGTSGAQETQYF	TGCGCCAGCAGCCCCGGGACTAGCGGGGCCCAAGAGACCCAGTACTTC
many	TRBV4-3	TRBJ2-1	TRBD1	CASSQSWDRGYNEQFF	TGCGCCAGCAGCCAATCGTGGGACAGGGGCTACAATGAGCAGTTCTTC
-	TRBV9	TRBJ2-3	-	CASSIQDTQYF	TGTGCCAGCAGCATACAAGATACGCAGTATTTT
-	TRBV15	TRBJ2-4	-	CATSRDRGGIQYF	TGTGCCACCAGCAGAGACAGGGGGGGCATTCAGTACTTC
few	TRBV20-1	TRBJ2-5	TRBD1	CSAIAGTGAQETQYF	TGCAGTGCCATCGCCGGGACAGGGGCCCAAGAGACCCAGTACTTC
many	TRBV5-5	TRBJ1-1	-	CASSPTGPMNTEAFF	TGTGCCAGCAGCCCCACGGGACCAATGAACACTGAAGCTTTCTTT
-	TRBV18	TRBJ1-3	-	CASSPSTANSGNTIYF	TGTGCCAGCTCACCTTCGACAGCAAACTCTGGAAACACCATATATTTT
few	TRBV7-8	TRBJ2-5	TRBD2	CASSSAGGQGVLETQYF	TGTGCCAGCAGCTCAGCGGGGGGCCAGGGGGTGTTAGAGACCCAGTACTTC
few	TRBV20-1	TRBJ2-4	TRBD2	CSARPYGTSGLIQYF	TGCAGTGCTAGACCCTACGGGACTAGCGGGCTGATTCAGTACTTC
-	TRBV29-1	TRBJ2-7	-	CSVEVDSKASYEQYF	TGCAGCGTTGAAGTGGACAGTAAGGCTTCCTACGAGCAGTACTTC
few	TRBV4-1	TRBJ2-5	-	CASSQEGGILGGQETQYF	TGCGCCAGCAGCCAAGAGGGGGGAATATTGGGTGGGCAAGAGACCCAGTACTTC
few	TRBV7-2	TRBJ1-1	-	CASSLEQGRTEAFF	TGTGCCAGCAGCTTAGAACAGGGAAGGACTGAAGCTTTCTTT
-	TRBV24-1	TRBJ2-7	-	CATSDLAHSPYEQYF	TGTGCCACCAGTGATTTGGCCCATAGCCCCTACGAGCAGTACTTC
few	TRBV12-3/TRBV12-4	TRBJ2-7	TRBD2	CASSFGGTYEQYF	TGTGCCAGCAGTTTCGGGGGGACCTACGAGCAGTACTTC
few	TRBV2	TRBJ1-5	-	CASSDHRVFRNQPQHF	TGTGCCAGCAGTGACCACAGGGTCTTTCGCAATCAGCCCCAGCATTTT
-	TRBV12-3/TRBV12-4	TRBJ1-6	-	CATRTDYNSPLHF	TGTGCCACCAGGACCGATTATAATTCACCCCTCCACTTT
-	TRBV14	TRBJ2-3	TRBD2	CASSQVAGGFTDTQYF	TGTGCCAGCAGCCAAGTAGCGGGGGGGTTCACAGATACGCAGTATTTT
many	TRBV5-1	TRBJ2-2	-	CASSLGVTNTGELFF	TGCGCCAGCAGCTTGGGGGTCACGAACACCGGGGAGCTGTTTTTT
few	TRBV7-9	TRBJ1-2	-	CASSLEAVLYGYTF	TGTGCCAGCAGCTTAGAGGCAGTTCTCTATGGCTACACCTTC
-	TRBV19	TRBJ1-2	-	CASTTGIDGYTF	TGTGCCAGTACAACAGGGATTGATGGCTACACCTTC
-	TRBV20-1	TRBJ2-1	-	CSAPLAGSGNEQFF	TGCAGTGCCCCACTAGCAGGTAGTGGCAATGAGCAGTTCTTC
few	TRBV2	TRBJ2-6	-	CASKDGSSGANVLTF	TGTGCCAGCAAGGACGGTTCCTCTGGGGCCAACGTCCTGACTTTC
few	TRBV5-6	TRBJ2-2	-	CASSLQGNTGELFF	TGTGCCAGCAGCTTGCAGGGGAACACCGGGGAGCTGTTTTTT
many	TRBV7-2	TRBJ2-7	-	CASSVDSPYEQYF	TGTGCCAGCAGCGTCGACAGCCCCTACGAGCAGTACTTC
-	TRBV7-2	TRBJ1-5	-	CASGVRGNQPQHF	TGTGCCAGCGGGGTACGAGGCAATCAGCCCCAGCATTTT
-	TRBV9	TRBJ1-1	TRBD1	CASRTTPGTDDNTEAFF	TGTGCCAGCAGAACTACTCCCGGGACAGACGATAACACTGAAGCTTTCTTT
few	TRBV4-2	TRBJ1-5	TRBD1	CASSRAGGGRGNQPQHF	TGTGCCAGCAGCCGTGCAGGGGGAGGCCGGGGCAATCAGCCCCAGCATTTT
few	TRBV12-3/TRBV12-4	TRBJ2-3	TRBD2	CASSLKRGTRTDTQYF	TGTGCCAGCAGTTTGAAGCGGGGGACCCGCACAGATACGCAGTATTTT
-	TRBV5-1	TRBJ1-3	TRBD1	CASSLNGGIGGVGNTIYF	TGCGCCAGCAGCTTGAATGGTGGTATAGGGGGCGTCGGAAACACCATATATTTT
-	TRBV7-2	TRBJ2-3	TRBD2	CASSFNSGGHDTQYF	TGTGCCAGCAGCTTCAATAGCGGGGGCCACGATACGCAGTATTTT
few	TRBV5-1	TRBJ2-5	TRBD1	CASSRGQGTQETQYF	TGCGCCAGCAGCAGAGGACAGGGGACACAAGAGACCCAGTACTTC
few	TRBV7-8	TRBJ2-1	TRBD1	CASSPGQDNEQFF	TGTGCCAGCAGCCCGGGACAGGACAATGAGCAGTTCTTC
few	TRBV7-7	TRBJ2-5	TRBD2	CASSLQRGYQETQYF	TGTGCCAGCAGCTTGCAGCGGGGGTACCAAGAGACCCAGTACTTC
-	TRBV4-2	TRBJ2-3	TRBD2	CASSLMGGGTDTQYF	TGTGCCAGCAGCCTCATGGGGGGGGGCACAGATACGCAGTATTTT
-	TRBV11-2	TRBJ1-1	-	CASSPTTPNTEAFF	TGTGCCAGCAGCCCGACAACGCCAAACACTGAAGCTTTCTTT
-	TRBV5-1	TRBJ2-3	TRBD2	CATSGGGLTDTQYF	TGCGCCACCTCCGGGGGGGGTCTCACAGATACGCAGTATTTT
-	TRBV12-3/TRBV12-4	TRBJ1-6	TRBD1	CASSWDSHNSPLHF	TGTGCCAGCAGTTGGGACAGCCATAATTCACCCCTCCACTTT
-	TRBV20-1	TRBJ2-7	TRBD2	CSAGTSGKRYEQYF	TGCAGTGCGGGTACTAGCGGGAAGCGATACGAGCAGTACTTC